This entry lists 27 T cell receptor beta chains sequenced from one sample in a study of a mutant IDH1 vaccine in newly diagnosed glioma. Time point given: week 5, during vaccination. Topical imiquimod was applied with each vaccine dose, which held 300 ug of mutant IDH1 20-mer peptide. Here immunoSEQ multiplex PCR was the method, and the copy in TCRdb shows in-frame clones only, minus some. The sample has tens of thousands of clones, more than 85% seen once. Their antigens are not known. Material: PBMCs, obtained from a glioma patient whose treatment included an IDH1 peptide vaccine. Every receptor here comes from a woman aged 45-65 years with glioma.

The genes are TRBV28 and TRBJ2-7; possible D gene TRBD2, 6 bases. CDR3 length: 16 residues. V was clipped by 10 bases and J by 3 bases, with 25 bases between them. Per the germline V gene, CDR1 is MDHEN and CDR2 is SYDVKM. In nucleotides, the CDR3 is TGTGCCACTAAGACCCTCACTACGCGGGGATACTACGAGCAGTACTTC. Encoded protein: CATKTLTTRGYYEQYF.

The chain couples TRBV5-8 to TRBJ2-7; 9 nucleotides line up with TRBD1. CDR3 length equals 16 residues. The germline V gene has CDR1 SGHTS and CDR2 YDEGEE. Trimming cost V 3 bases and J 1 base; bases outside gene matches: 8. Here the CDR3 reads CASSYGLGQGSYEQYF. For the CDR3, the DNA is TGTGCCAGCAGCTACGGTTTGGGACAGGGATCCTACGAGCAGTACTTC.

The V gene is TRBV28, the J gene TRBJ2-1; unclear D gene. V was clipped by 8 bases and J by 2 bases, with 10 bases between them. The CDR3 consists of 13 residues. From germline, CDR1 is MDHEN and CDR2 SYDVKM. The CDR3 DNA follows: TGTGCCAGCGGCCCGGTCACCTACAATGAGCAGTTCTTC. Translation: CASGPVTYNEQFF.

The rearrangement uses TRBV14 and TRBJ1-1; D is unresolved. Germline-derived CDR1 and CDR2 are SGHDN and FVKESK. V gave up 8 bases and J gave up 3 bases, with 22 bases separating them. The CDR3 length is 16 residues. CDR3 DNA: TGTGCCAGCCACCTGATCATCCTACGAGATTACACTGAAGCTTTCTTT. Protein sequence: CASHLIILRDYTEAFF.

The chain carries TRBV10-3 and TRBJ2-1, with no clear D. V gave up 2 bases and J gave up 9 bases, with 11 bases separating them. The CDR3 is 13 residues long. Germline loops: CDR1 ENHRY, CDR2 SYGVKD. For the CDR3, the DNA is TGTGCCATCAGTGAGACCGAGCCGCCTGAGCAGTTCTTC. Translating it yields CAISETEPPEQFF.

The chain joins TRBV7-3 to TRBJ1-3; D is perhaps TRBD1 (5 bases). CDR3 length: 17 residues. V was clipped by 5 bases and J by 0 bases, with 17 bases between them. From germline, CDR1 is SGHTA and CDR2 FQGTGA. CDR3 nucleotide sequence: TGTGCCAGCAGCCCCCGGGGGGGTGCAATCTCTGGAAACACCATATATTTT. This encodes CASSPRGGAISGNTIYF.

V is TRBV28 and J is TRBJ2-7; 10 bases are a match to TRBD1. The CDR3 is made up of 16 amino acids. The germline V gene has CDR1 MDHEN and CDR2 SYDVKM. V was pared by 6 bases and J by 3 bases, with 11 bases of the junction left unmatched. The CDR3 is CASRTNRDRGIYEQYF. The CDR3 coding sequence is TGTGCCAGCAGAACCAACCGGGACAGGGGTATCTACGAGCAGTACTTC.

This chain links TRBV19 with TRBJ2-6; D uncertain. CDR3 length: 13 amino acids. Germline loops: CDR1 LNHDA, CDR2 SQIVND (reference sequence). V was shortened by 5 bases and J by 0 bases, with 2 bases between the two germline ends. CDR3: CASSVSGANVLTF. The CDR3 nucleotides are TGTGCCAGTAGTGTCTCTGGGGCCAACGTCCTGACTTTC.

The chain uses TRBV21-1 and TRBJ1-4; the table assigns TRBD1, which was not confirmed against the DNA. TRBV21-1 is listed as a pseudogene. The CDR3 loop spans 16 amino acids. DNA of the CDR3: TGTGCCAGCAGCAAGGACAGGGGGACTTCTAATGAAAAACTGTTTTTT. Its translation: CASSKDRGTSNEKLFF.

The gene calls are TRBV30 and TRBJ2-7; 7 bases fit TRBD2. The CDR3 extends over 12 amino acids. The V gene end was trimmed by 5 bases and the J gene end by 7 bases; junction bases not matched to a gene: 8. CDR1 is GTSNPN and CDR2 is SVGIG in the germline V gene (reference sequence). CDR3 coding DNA: TGTGCCTGGGCGGGAGTCTCGGGGGAGCAGTACTTC. Protein product: CAWAGVSGEQYF.

This chain connects TRBV5-1 to TRBJ1-5; no clear D gene. The CDR3 sequence is 15 residues long. Trimming removed 0 bases from V and 5 bases from J, with 12 bases in between. CDR1 and CDR2 (germline): SGHRS, YFSETQ. The CDR3 DNA reads TGCGCCAGCAGCTTGGTGGGCGCTCTTCATCAGCCCCAGCATTTT. Its translation: CASSLVGALHQPQHF.

The chain links TRBV7-2 to TRBJ2-3, with D unresolved. The CDR3 is 11 residues long. V was pared by 3 bases and J by 5 bases, with 3 bases between. The germline V gene has CDR1 SGHTA and CDR2 FQGNSA. The CDR3 DNA reads TGTGCCAGCAGCTTGGAAGATACGCAGTATTTT. Translating gives CASSLEDTQYF.

This chain links TRBV29-1 with TRBJ1-2; D ambiguous. V lost 6 bases to trimming and J lost 0 bases, with 14 bases between them. Germline V gene lookup returns CDR1 SQVTM and CDR2 ANQGSEA. The CDR3 is made up of 14 amino acids. CDR3: CSVRKGASNYGYTF. CDR3 coding DNA: TGCAGCGTCCGTAAAGGAGCCTCTAACTATGGCTACACCTTC.

CDR3 sequence reads: CASSVRETQYF. Here the CDR3 DNA reads TGTGCCAGCAGCGTGCGGGAGACCCAGTACTTC. The gene calls are TRBV5-4 and TRBJ2-5; no clear D. Germline V lookup: CDR1 SGHNT, CDR2 YYREEE (reference sequence). The CDR3 is 11 amino acids. Trimming pared 4 bases from V and 5 bases from J, leaving 6 bases between.

V usage is TRBV18 and J usage is TRBJ2-5; D might be TRBD1 (5 bases). CDR1 is KGHSH, CDR2 LQKENI, per germline. V was pared by 4 bases and J by 3 bases, with 12 bases between. This CDR3 is built from 14 residues. CDR3 nucleotide sequence: TGTGCCAGCTCACAGGGGTTTGGGGAAGAGACCCAGTACTTC. Protein sequence: CASSQGFGEETQYF.

This clone was picked up one time. V gene TRBV11-2 combines with J gene TRBJ2-3; maybe TRBD2 (5 bases). Trimming removed 1 base from V and 6 bases from J, with 11 bases in between. Germline-derived CDR1 and CDR2 are SGHAT and FQNNGV. This CDR3 region has 14 residues. The DNA for the CDR3 is TGTGCCAGCAGCTTAGGGACTCGGGCGGATACGCAGTATTTT. This encodes CASSLGTRADTQYF.

The V and J genes are TRBV10-3 and TRBJ2-5; possible D gene TRBD1, 6 bases. V lost 10 bases and J 1 base, leaving 10 bases between the germline ends. Germline CDR1 and CDR2: ENHRY and SYGVKD. The CDR3 runs 12 residues. This CDR3 is CATGQLQETQYF. Here the CDR3 DNA reads TGTGCCACTGGACAGCTCCAAGAGACCCAGTACTTC.

The CDR3 sequence is CASDSPGQSSYEQYF. CDR3 sequence (DNA): TGTGCCAGCGACTCCCCGGGACAAAGCTCCTACGAGCAGTACTTC. V gene TRBV2 combines with J gene TRBJ2-7; D might be TRBD1 (6 bases). Germline V CDR1 and CDR2: SNHLY, FYNNEI. With 8 bases removed from V and 0 bases from J, the gap between germline ends came to 17 bases. This CDR3 is 15 amino acids long.

The chain carries TRBV5-4 and TRBJ2-3, with 12 bases aligning to TRBD2. J was trimmed by 6 bases and V by 4 bases; bases with no gene match: 9. CDR1 is SGHNT and CDR2 is YYREEE in the germline V gene (reference sequence). The CDR3 consists of 16 residues. The chain's CDR3 is CASSGGLAGNPDTQYF. The CDR3 nucleotides read TGTGCCAGCAGCGGAGGACTAGCGGGAAACCCGGATACGCAGTATTTT.

Regarding this clone: Other DNA sequences of this sample code for an identical CDR3. The chain is built from TRBV18 and TRBJ1-3; D may be TRBD1 (5 bases). Trimming took off 0 bases at V and 0 bases at J, with 12 bases between the two ends. The CDR3 totals 17 residues. Germline V CDR1 and CDR2: KGHSH, LQKENI. This CDR3 is CASSPPETANSGNTIYF. Written as DNA, the CDR3 is TGTGCCAGCTCACCACCAGAGACAGCCAACTCTGGAAACACCATATATTTT.

V usage is TRBV7-3 and J usage is TRBJ2-1, with 10 bases fitting TRBD2. The germline V gene has CDR1 SGHTA and CDR2 FQGTGA. CDR3 length equals 15 residues. V lost 2 bases and J lost 8; bases outside the gene matches: 6. CDR3 amino acids: CASSLGTSAWDEQFF. The DNA of the CDR3 is TGTGCCAGCAGCTTAGGGACTAGCGCGTGGGATGAGCAGTTCTTC.

The CDR3 bases are TGTGCCAGCAGTGAAGTACGTTCACCCCTCCACTTT. Amino acids: CASSEVRSPLHF. The chain joins TRBV2 to TRBJ1-6; D is uncertain. The CDR3 extends over 12 amino acids. Germline V gene sequence: CDR1 SNHLY, CDR2 FYNNEI. V was trimmed by 1 base and J by 9 bases, leaving 4 bases between them.

This clone was observed a single time. The CDR3: CASSLAKTQNTGELFF. CDR3 in DNA: TGTGCCAGCAGCTTAGCGAAGACCCAAAACACCGGGGAGCTGTTTTTT. This chain connects TRBV7-6 to TRBJ2-2; D is ambiguous. The CDR3 runs to 16 residues. Trimming shortened V by 0 bases and J by 2 bases, and 10 bases separated the two germline ends. The germline V gene has CDR1 SGHVS and CDR2 FNYEAQ.

This clone was seen just once. The chain recombines TRBV5-4 with TRBJ1-4; TRBD1 matches at 8 bases. The germline gives CDR1 SGHNT, CDR2 YYREEE (reference sequence). V was clipped by 4 bases and J by 6 bases; unmatched bases: 11. This CDR3 region has 16 residues. The CDR3 loop reads CASSGQGQGTYEKLFF. The CDR3 region has the DNA TGTGCCAGCAGCGGACAGGGTCAGGGGACTTATGAAAAACTGTTTTTT. The whole variable domain, remainder taken from reference TRBV5-4 and TRBJ1-4, is ETGVTQSPTHLIKTRGQQVTLRCSSQSGHNTVSWYQQALGQGPQFIFQYYREEENGRGNFPPRFSGLQFPNYSSELNVNALELDDSALYLCASSGQGQGTYEKLFFGSGTQLSVL.

The chain couples TRBV7-2 to TRBJ1-2, with D possibly being TRBD1 (5 bases). The CDR3 consists of 14 residues. Trimming stripped 0 bases from V and 6 bases from J, with 11 bases between. The germline gives CDR1 SGHTA, CDR2 FQGNSA. DNA of the CDR3: TGTGCCAGCAGCTTAGCGTGGCAGGGAGATGGCTACACCTTC. This codes for CASSLAWQGDGYTF.

V is TRBV19 and J is TRBJ2-6; D unclear. CDR3 length: 16 residues. Trimming took 6 bases from V and 0 from J, leaving 12 bases between them. Germline CDR1 and CDR2: LNHDA and SQIVND (reference sequence). The CDR3 region is CASSYRSRSGANVLTF. CDR3 coding DNA: TGTGCCAGTAGCTATAGAAGCCGCTCTGGGGCCAACGTCCTGACTTTC.

As DNA, the CDR3 is TGTGCCAGCAGCGTCCGACAGGGGAACACCGGGGAGCTGTTTTTT. It encodes CASSVRQGNTGELFF. V and J are TRBV7-3 and TRBJ2-2; 7 bases match TRBD1. The length of the CDR3 is 15 residues. CDR1 and CDR2 (germline): SGHTA, FQGTGA. The junction had 4 bases not matched to a gene; V was cut back by 5 bases and J by 1 base.